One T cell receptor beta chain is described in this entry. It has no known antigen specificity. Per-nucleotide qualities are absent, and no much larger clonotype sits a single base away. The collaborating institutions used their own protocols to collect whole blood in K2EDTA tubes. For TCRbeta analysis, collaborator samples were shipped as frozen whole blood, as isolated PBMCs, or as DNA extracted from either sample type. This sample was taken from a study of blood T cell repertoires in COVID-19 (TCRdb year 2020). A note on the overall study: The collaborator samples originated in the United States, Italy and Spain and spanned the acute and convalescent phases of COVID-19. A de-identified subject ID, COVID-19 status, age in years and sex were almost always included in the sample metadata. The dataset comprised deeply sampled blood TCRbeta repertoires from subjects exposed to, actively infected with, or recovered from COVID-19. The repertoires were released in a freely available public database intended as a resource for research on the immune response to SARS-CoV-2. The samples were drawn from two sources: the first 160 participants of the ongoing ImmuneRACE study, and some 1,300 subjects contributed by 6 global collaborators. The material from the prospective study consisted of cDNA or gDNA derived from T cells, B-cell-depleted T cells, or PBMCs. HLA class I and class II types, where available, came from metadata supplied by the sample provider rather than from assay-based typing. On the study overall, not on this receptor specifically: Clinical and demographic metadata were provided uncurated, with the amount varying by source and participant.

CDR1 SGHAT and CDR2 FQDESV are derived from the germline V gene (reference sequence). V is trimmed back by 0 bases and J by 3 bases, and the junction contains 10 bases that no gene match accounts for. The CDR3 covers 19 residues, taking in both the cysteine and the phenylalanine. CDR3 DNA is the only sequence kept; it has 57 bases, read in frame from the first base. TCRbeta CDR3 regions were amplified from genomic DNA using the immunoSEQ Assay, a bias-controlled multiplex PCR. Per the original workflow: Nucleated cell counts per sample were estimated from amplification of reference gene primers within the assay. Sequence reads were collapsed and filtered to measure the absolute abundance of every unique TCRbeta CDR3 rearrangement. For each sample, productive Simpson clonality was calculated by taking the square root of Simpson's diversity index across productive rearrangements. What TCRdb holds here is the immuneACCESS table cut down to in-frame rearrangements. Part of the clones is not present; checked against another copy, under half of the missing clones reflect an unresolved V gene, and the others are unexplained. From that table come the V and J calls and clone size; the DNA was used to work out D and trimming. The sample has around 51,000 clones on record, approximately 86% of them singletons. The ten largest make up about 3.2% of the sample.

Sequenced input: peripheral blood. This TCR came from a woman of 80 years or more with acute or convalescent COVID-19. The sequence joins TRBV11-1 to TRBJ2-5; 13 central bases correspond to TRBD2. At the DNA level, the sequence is TGTGCCAGCAGCTTAGCGCCAACTGGGACTAGCGGGGTAAAAGAGACCCAGTACTTC. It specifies CASSLAPTGTSGVKETQYF. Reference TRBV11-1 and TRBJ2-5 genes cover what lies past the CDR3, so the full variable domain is EAEVAQSPRYKITEKSQAVAFWCDPISGHATLYWYRQILGQGPELLVQFQDESVVDDSQLPKDRFSAERLKGVDSTLKIQPAELGDSAMYLCASSLAPTGTSGVKETQYFGPGTRLLVL.